This TCR beta chain derives from a study of T cell responses to AZD1222 COVID-19 vaccine. This CDR3 region has 14 residues. Looked up from germline, CDR1 is MNHEY and CDR2 is SVGAGI. Trimming stripped 2 bases from V and 5 bases from J, with 10 bases between. Assay: immunoSEQ multiplex PCR; the TCRdb copy retains only in-frame clones and omits some. The repertoire holds about 110,000 clones, with roughly 90% as singletons. Of note for this clone: The target antigen is unknown.

General study results and limits: Baseline testing showed seropositivity in only a handful of AZD1222 recipients. The study sampled repertoires only after the peak T cell response. Donors in the cohort were predominantly white British and more often female, and clonal diversity was possibly underestimated.

This clonotype was sampled from an adult in good health. This specimen was peripheral blood, taken on day 0 of MenACWY control vaccination. The rearrangement links TRBV6-5 to TRBJ2-1, with a tentative D call TRBD1 (5 bases). CDR3 in DNA: TGTGCCAGCAGTTACGGCAGGGCGAACAATGAGCAGTTCTTC. It translates to CASSYGRANNEQFF.